The rows below give T cell receptor beta chains drawn from one sample of a study of blood T cell repertoires in COVID-19. The assay was immunoSEQ multiplex PCR, and TCRdb's table has in-frame clones only and misses some. The profile shows fewer than 180,000 clones, about 90% of them singletons. Sequenced: peripheral blood. The receptors were sampled from a woman in her sixties or seventies with active or convalescent COVID-19. CDR3s include the opening cysteine and the closing phenylalanine or tryptophan. A D gene is named only where the DNA matches it firmly. Not all rows give a size; the values are once, few, many and, for expanded clones, a class.

j_call d_call v_call clone_size cdr3_nt cdr3_aa
TRBJ2-3 - TRBV6-2/TRBV6-3 - TGTGCCAGCAGCTCAACCGGGGGGCCGGGAGATACGCAGTATTTT CASSSTGGPGDTQYF
TRBJ2-7 TRBD1 TRBV12-3/TRBV12-4 - TGTGCCAGCAGGTCGACAGGGCTCTACGAGCAGTACTTC CASRSTGLYEQYF
TRBJ2-1 - TRBV18 - TGTGCCAGCTCACCACCAAACGCCGGGGGCAATGAGCAGTTCTTC CASSPPNAGGNEQFF
TRBJ1-3 TRBD1 TRBV4-1 - TGCGCCAGCAGCCAATACGACAGGGCCTCTGGAAACACCATATATTTT CASSQYDRASGNTIYF
TRBJ2-2 - TRBV4-3 few TGCGCCAGCAGCCAAGACCAACTGTACACCGGGGAGCTGTTTTTT CASSQDQLYTGELFF
TRBJ1-6 TRBD1 TRBV11-2 - TGTGCCAGCAGCTTAGGGACAGGATACTCCTATAATTCACCCCTCCACTTT CASSLGTGYSYNSPLHF
TRBJ2-7 TRBD1 TRBV27 - TGTGCCAGCAGTTTTAGCCGGACAGGGGGCTCCTACGAGCAGTACTTC CASSFSRTGGSYEQYF
TRBJ2-7 - TRBV3-1/TRBV3-2 - TGTGCCAGCAGCCCCAGATCGGGACAAGGGACTACCTACCGCTACTACGAGCAGTACTTC CASSPRSGQGTTYRYYEQYF
TRBJ2-3 TRBD1 TRBV20-1 - TGCAGTGCTAGTAGGGGGCCCGGCACAGATACGCAGTATTTT CSASRGPGTDTQYF
TRBJ2-1 TRBD2 TRBV19 - TGTGCCAGTAGTATAGACCCTAGCGGGGGACACAATGAGCAGTTCTTC CASSIDPSGGHNEQFF
TRBJ1-4 - TRBV7-9 - TGTGCCAGCAGCTTAGCCCTAGGATGGGGGCAGAATGAAAAACTGTTTTTT CASSLALGWGQNEKLFF
TRBJ2-7 TRBD1 TRBV7-8 - TGTGCCAGCAGCCAAGGACAGGGGGCTGTTCCCTACGAGCAGTACTTC CASSQGQGAVPYEQYF
TRBJ2-1 TRBD1 TRBV5-5 - TGTGCCAGCAGCCTTCAGGGGGATGCCTACAATGAGCAGTTCTTC CASSLQGDAYNEQFF
TRBJ1-2 - TRBV10-3 - TGTGCCATCACCGAAGGACAGTCACAGACGTATGGCTACACCTTC CAITEGQSQTYGYTF
TRBJ2-7 - TRBV5-6 - TGTGCCAGCAGCTTGAGGGGGTCCTACGAGCAGTACTTC CASSLRGSYEQYF
TRBJ2-5 - TRBV2 once TGTGCCAGCATGAGGGATAGGGCTGAGACCCAGTACTTC CASMRDRAETQYF
TRBJ2-7 - TRBV27 - TGTGCCAGCAGTTTAAAGGGGGGGACAGGTCTAGACGAGCAGTACTTC CASSLKGGTGLDEQYF
TRBJ1-1 TRBD1 TRBV6-5 - TGTGCCAGCAGTCCCGGGACAGGGTGGTACACTGAAGCTTTCTTT CASSPGTGWYTEAFF
TRBJ2-2 TRBD2 TRBV27 - TGTGCCAGCAGTTTATCGTGGCGGGGGGATCGATCCGGGGAGCTGTTTTTT CASSLSWRGDRSGELFF
TRBJ1-5 TRBD1 TRBV18 - TGTGCCAGCTCACCCTACCAAACAGGGGATAGCAATCAGCCCCAGCATTTT CASSPYQTGDSNQPQHF
TRBJ2-1 TRBD1 TRBV5-1 - TGCGCCAGCAGCTTTTCGGGACAGGTCATCTATGAGCAGTTCTTC CASSFSGQVIYEQFF
TRBJ2-3 TRBD2 TRBV6-5 - TGTGCCAGCAGTCCAATTTGGGGGGGGGCAGATACGCAGTATTTT CASSPIWGGADTQYF
TRBJ2-2 TRBD2 TRBV4-1 - TGCGCCAGCAGCCAAGATGAACGGGGGGGCCCGAACGGGGAGCTGTTTTTT CASSQDERGGPNGELFF
TRBJ1-1 - TRBV30 few TGTGCCTGGACTGTATGGGACAAGATGAACACTGAAGCTTTCTTT CAWTVWDKMNTEAFF
TRBJ1-6 - TRBV6-1 - TGTGCCAGCAGTTTTTCGGAGGATAATTCACCCCTCCACTTT CASSFSEDNSPLHF
TRBJ1-5 - TRBV5-8 once TGTGCCAGCAGCAATCTAGGGGGAAATCAGCCCCAGCATTTT CASSNLGGNQPQHF
TRBJ2-1 - TRBV7-2 - TGTGCCAGCAGCCCGCCAACTATGGCCAATGAGCAGTTCTTC CASSPPTMANEQFF